These T cell receptor beta chains were read from a single sample in a study of blood T cells in healthy people across ages. MiXCR, applied by TCRdb to the 5' RACE reads, yields one record per CDR3 protein. The table has about a million distinct CDR3 sequences, roughly 47% seen once; the top ten hold 20% to 25%. The sample comprised blood. Every receptor here comes from a woman aged 55-70 years in good health. Both conserved end residues are part of each CDR3. D genes are given only for firm matches. Clone size is shown for a subset of rows, as once, few, many or a class of expanded clone.

clone_size,d_call,j_call,v_call,cdr3_aa,cdr3_nt
once,TRBD2,TRBJ2-6,TRBV28,CAGGDRNSGANVLTF,TGTGCTGGGGGGGACCGCAACTCTGGGGCCAACGTCCTGACTTTC
.,TRBD1,TRBJ1-2,TRBV28,CASGTAANYGYTF,TGTGCCAGCGGGACAGCAGCTAACTATGGCTACACCTTC
.,.,TRBJ2-7,TRBV7-2,CASSPRTTLNYEQYF,TGTGCCAGCAGCCCTCGGACTACCCTCAACTACGAGCAGTACTTC
.,.,TRBJ1-2,TRBV6-2/TRBV6-3,CAIKDGGTYYGYTF,TGTGCCATTAAAGACGGGGGCACCTACTATGGCTACACCTTC
once,.,TRBJ2-1,TRBV27,CASSFGGQVSEQFF,TGTGCCAGCAGTTTTGGGGGGCAGGTCAGTGAGCAGTTCTTC
.,.,TRBJ2-3,TRBV20-1,CSAPRGGTDTQYF,TGCAGTGCTCCCCGTGGCGGCACAGATACGCAGTATTTT
.,.,TRBJ2-7,TRBV2,CASRERMDSYEQYF,TGTGCCAGCAGGGAGCGGATGGACTCCTACGAGCAGTACTTC
.,TRBD2,TRBJ2-1,TRBV25-1,CAGSELSGENNEQFF,TGTGCCGGCAGTGAATTAAGCGGGGAGAACAATGAGCAGTTCTTC
.,.,TRBJ2-7,TRBV14,CASSLSTVSYEQYF,TGTGCCAGCAGCCTATCGACAGTCTCCTACGAGCAGTACTTC
.,TRBD1,TRBJ1-5,TRBV2,CASSETGAYSNQPQHF,TGTGCCAGCAGTGAGACAGGGGCTTATAGCAATCAGCCCCAGCATTTT
.,TRBD2,TRBJ2-3,TRBV20-1,CSARDPYSGTPDTQYF,TGCAGTGCTAGAGACCCCTATAGCGGGACCCCAGATACGCAGTATTTT
once,TRBD1,TRBJ1-1,TRBV3-1,CASSQRGRTEAFF,TGTGCCAGCAGCCAAAGGGGGCGTACTGAAGCTTTCTTT
few,.,TRBJ2-7,TRBV6-5,CASSYSILQSYEQYF,TGTGCCAGCAGTTACTCTATATTACAGTCCTACGAGCAGTACTTC
few,.,TRBJ2-3,TRBV29-1,CSMGVTGTDTQYF,TGCAGCATGGGGGTGACGGGCACAGATACGCAGTATTTT
.,.,TRBJ1-2,TRBV6-5,CASFSHGNYGYTF,TGTGCCAGCTTTTCACACGGAAACTATGGCTACACCTTC
.,TRBD1,TRBJ2-1,TRBV12-3/TRBV12-4,CASSFRGQGYSEQFF,TGTGCCAGCAGTTTTAGGGGACAGGGGTACAGTGAGCAGTTCTTC
.,.,TRBJ2-7,TRBV5-1,CASSRGGIGYEQYF,TGCGCCAGCAGCAGAGGGGGGATTGGCTACGAGCAGTACTTC
.,.,TRBJ2-7,TRBV5-6,CASSVGGRWSYEQYF,TGTGCCAGCAGCGTAGGGGGGAGGTGGTCCTACGAGCAGTACTTC
few,.,TRBJ2-5,TRBV7-2,CASSLDGGTETQYF,TGTGCCAGCAGCTTAGATGGGGGGACCGAGACCCAGTACTTC
few,.,TRBJ2-7,TRBV27,CASSPERATGYEQYF,TGTGCCAGCAGCCCCGAGAGGGCGACAGGCTACGAGCAGTACTTC
few,.,TRBJ2-7,TRBV15,CATSRDLNYEQYF,TGTGCCACCAGCAGAGATCTGAACTACGAGCAGTACTTC
.,.,TRBJ1-5,TRBV7-9,CASGASNQPQHF,TGTGCCAGCGGGGCGAGCAATCAGCCCCAGCATTTT
.,.,TRBJ1-1,TRBV7-9,CASRTENTEAFF,TGTGCCAGTCGGACGGAGAACACTGAAGCTTTCTTT
.,.,TRBJ1-2,TRBV4-1,CASSQDGYRLDYGYTF,TGCGCCAGCAGCCAAGATGGTTACAGGCTGGACTATGGCTACACCTTC
few,.,TRBJ2-7,TRBV12-3/TRBV12-4,CASSFGIPYEQYF,TGTGCCAGCAGTTTCGGGATCCCATACGAGCAGTACTTC
.,TRBD2,TRBJ2-5,TRBV6-5,CASSYRLAGGSHQETQYF,TGTGCCAGCAGTTACCGACTAGCGGGCGGGTCTCACCAAGAGACCCAGTACTTC
.,.,TRBJ2-1,TRBV3-1,CASSQEVVSSEQFF,TGTGCCAGCAGCCAAGAAGTAGTGTCCAGTGAGCAGTTCTTC
.,.,TRBJ2-7,TRBV11-3,CASSGWSSYEQYF,TGTGCCAGCAGCGGATGGTCCTCCTACGAGCAGTACTTC
few,.,TRBJ2-3,TRBV5-1,CASSSLSADTQYF,TGCGCCAGCAGTTCCCTCTCGGCAGATACGCAGTATTTT
.,TRBD1,TRBJ2-5,TRBV10-3,CATSPGQGGVGEQYF,TGTGCCACCTCTCCGGGACAGGGTGGTGTCGGGGAGCAGTACTTC
.,TRBD2,TRBJ2-7,TRBV9,CASSPWTSGTTYEQYF,TGTGCCAGCAGCCCATGGACTAGCGGGACAACCTACGAGCAGTACTTC
.,.,TRBJ2-7,TRBV4-3,CASSQYGSYEQYF,TGCGCCAGCAGCCAATACGGAAGCTACGAGCAGTACTTC
few,TRBD2,TRBJ2-5,TRBV5-5,CASSAGTSGRAWEQYF,TGTGCCAGCAGCGCCGGGACTAGCGGGAGGGCCTGGGAGCAGTACTTC
.,TRBD2,TRBJ2-3,TRBV28,CASSLWATSGRRTDTQYF,TGTGCCAGCAGTTTATGGGCGACTAGCGGGAGGCGCACAGATACGCAGTATTTT
.,.,TRBJ2-5,TRBV6-6,CASILRPEGETQYF,TGTGCCAGCATCCTACGGCCCGAAGGAGAGACCCAGTACTTC
.,TRBD2,TRBJ2-7,TRBV7-6,CASSLSSGGPYEQYF,TGTGCCAGCAGCTTAAGTAGCGGGGGACCTTACGAGCAGTACTTC
few,.,TRBJ2-7,TRBV7-9,CASSLILSRDGTYEQYF,TGTGCCAGCAGCTTAATTTTGTCTCGGGACGGTACCTACGAGCAGTACTTC
.,TRBD2,TRBJ2-1,TRBV7-9,CASSLVAGGTEQFF,TGTGCCAGCAGTTTAGTAGCGGGAGGCACTGAGCAGTTCTTC
.,.,TRBJ1-5,TRBV28,CASRQGLYSNQPQHF,TGTGCCAGCCGTCAGGGACTGTATAGCAATCAGCCCCAGCATTTT
once,.,TRBJ2-1,TRBV7-2,CASNLIQPPYNEQFF,TGTGCCAGCAACTTAATCCAGCCACCCTACAATGAGCAGTTCTTC
few,TRBD2,TRBJ2-5,TRBV20-1,CSARDRRLAAGETQYF,TGCAGTGCTAGAGATAGGAGGCTAGCGGCGGGTGAGACCCAGTACTTC
few,.,TRBJ1-2,TRBV29-1,CSARTANYGYTF,TGCAGCGCCAGGACGGCCAACTATGGCTACACCTTC
few,.,TRBJ2-7,TRBV10-3,CAISESNQIGEQYF,TGTGCCATCAGTGAGTCGAATCAGATCGGCGAGCAGTACTTC
.,TRBD2,TRBJ2-1,TRBV5-6,CTSSRVAGAYNEQFF,TGTACCAGCAGCCGCGTTGCGGGAGCCTACAATGAGCAGTTCTTC
.,TRBD1,TRBJ1-6,TRBV5-6,CASSPGQGVPPLHF,TGTGCCAGCAGCCCGGGACAGGGTGTTCCACCCCTCCACTTT
.,TRBD1,TRBJ1-2,TRBV3-1,CASSPTGAVYGYTF,TGTGCCAGCAGCCCAACAGGGGCCGTCTATGGCTACACCTTC